A single sample gave rise to the 18 T cell receptor beta chains below, sequenced in a study of T cells in Graves' hyperthyroidism and ophthalmopathy. Amplified TCR beta CDR3 regions derived from RNA transcripts. Carried out on the TCR CDR3, a first-round RT-PCR used the HTBI primer set. One entry per CDR3 protein results from TCRdb running MiXCR on the multiplex PCR reads. The repertoire holds 400,000 to 500,000 distinct CDR3 sequences, roughly 14% seen once, with about 12% in the top ten. The source material was blood. Receptors were obtained from a man in his late teens or twenties with Graves' ophthalmopathy.

This clonotype was observed many times. The CDR3 nucleotides are TGCAGTGCTAGAGCCCAAACAGGGGAACAAGAGACCCAGTACTTC. Protein: CSARAQTGEQETQYF. The chain employs TRBV20-1 and TRBJ2-5; 7 bases map to TRBD1. The germline V gene encodes CDR1 DFQATT and CDR2 SNEGSKA (reference sequence). With 1 base clipped from V and 2 bases from J, the junction kept 7 bases outside the gene matches. The length of the CDR3 is 15 residues.

The CDR3 reads CASSLVGTRGEQYF. The CDR3 DNA is TGCGCCAGCAGCTTGGTGGGGACTCGAGGCGAGCAGTACTTC. The chain carries TRBV5-1 and TRBJ2-7; perhaps TRBD2 as D (6 bases). V was cut by 0 bases and J by 6 bases, with 13 bases left in between. Looked up from germline, CDR1 is SGHRS and CDR2 is YFSETQ. The CDR3 is 14 amino acids.

This clonotype appeared many times. The chain links TRBV20-1 to TRBJ2-7; 8 bases align to TRBD1. CDR1 and CDR2 (germline): DFQATT, SNEGSKA (reference sequence). This CDR3 has 17 residues. V dropped 0 bases and J dropped 2; count of bases not matched to a gene: 12. The CDR3 region has the DNA TGCAGTGCTAGAGACCTCTTCCAGGGGGCCGTAGCCTACGAGCAGTACTTC. As protein: CSARDLFQGAVAYEQYF.

This clonotype was seen repeatedly, ten times or more. V gene TRBV12-3 or TRBV12-4 combines with J gene TRBJ1-1; D is ambiguous. V gave up 1 base and J gave up 3 bases, with 6 bases separating them. The CDR3 is made up of 13 amino acids. The CDR3 protein is CASSLGSYTEAFF. CDR3 DNA: TGTGCCAGCAGTTTAGGCAGTTACACTGAAGCTTTCTTT.

This chain uses TRBV12-3 or TRBV12-4 with TRBJ1-3; tentative D call: TRBD1 (5 bases). V gave up 7 bases and J gave up 0 bases, with 13 bases separating them. The CDR3 length is 15 residues. The chain's CDR3 is CASTLEGNSGNTIYF. The CDR3 bases are TGTGCCAGCACCCTTGAGGGGAACTCTGGAAACACCATATATTTT.

The chain links TRBV7-3 to TRBJ2-5, with D hard to call. The CDR3 is 13 residues long. CDR1 and CDR2 (germline): SGHTA, FQGTGA. Trimming took off 4 bases at V and 0 bases at J, with 6 bases between the two ends. CDR3 region: CASSSDNQETQYF. As DNA, the CDR3 is TGTGCCAGCAGCTCCGACAACCAAGAGACCCAGTACTTC.

This clonotype was counted many times. The V call is TRBV27, the J call TRBJ1-2; TRBD1 is a possible D gene (5 bases). This CDR3 contains 11 residues. V dropped 6 bases and J dropped 5 bases, with 7 bases sitting between them. The germline gives CDR1 MNHEY, CDR2 SMNVEV (reference sequence). The CDR3 is CASRAGYGYTF. Here the CDR3 DNA reads TGTGCCAGCAGGGCAGGGTATGGCTACACCTTC.

This clonotype was seen a handful of times. The V call is TRBV5-1, the J call TRBJ2-7; D might be TRBD2 (5 bases). The germline gives CDR1 SGHRS, CDR2 YFSETQ. This CDR3 is 13 amino acids long. The V and J ends lost 4 bases and 4 bases respectively, with 12 bases between them. CDR3 bases: TGCGCCAGCAGCATGGACTTGGGGTACGAGCAGTACTTC. Its protein product is CASSMDLGYEQYF.

For this clonotype: A read error may explain this, as a much larger clone is one base away. V gene TRBV27 combines with J gene TRBJ1-4; no firm D call. The CDR3 has 17 amino acids. Germline V gene data show CDR1 as MNHEY and CDR2 as SMNVEV (reference sequence). DNA for the CDR3: TGTGCCGGCAGCCAGGAGCCGTCGGGTGCAACTAATGAAAAACTGTTTTTT. This gives the protein CAGSQEPSGATNEKLFF.

This clonotype has ten or more counts. This chain joins TRBV28 and TRBJ2-3; perhaps TRBD2 as D (6 bases). CDR1 and CDR2 (germline): MDHEN, SYDVKM. The CDR3 runs 13 residues. V lost 3 bases to trimming and J lost 7 bases, with 11 bases between them. As DNA, the CDR3 is TGTGCCAGCAGTTTGGAGGGACCTTATACGCAGTATTTT. This encodes CASSLEGPYTQYF.

The chain employs TRBV14 and TRBJ1-5; TRBD1 matches 10 bases. Per the germline V gene, CDR1 is SGHDN and CDR2 is FVKESK. This CDR3 is 22 amino acids long. Trimming removed 3 bases from V and 0 bases from J; junction bases left unmatched: 20. The CDR3 is CASSQRPARQGALGYSNQPQHF. The CDR3 DNA is TGTGCCAGCAGCCAGAGACCTGCAAGACAGGGGGCCCTAGGGTATAGCAATCAGCCCCAGCATTTT.

This clonotype occurred many times. The rearrangement links TRBV2 to TRBJ2-2, with D possibly matching TRBD1 (6 bases). Per the germline V gene, CDR1 is SNHLY and CDR2 is FYNNEI. The CDR3 covers 13 residues. Trimming took 7 bases from V and 1 from J, leaving 7 bases between them. The CDR3: CASKTGNTGELFF. For the CDR3, the DNA is TGTGCCAGCAAGACAGGGAACACCGGGGAGCTGTTTTTT.

The genes are TRBV20-1 and TRBJ2-7; D gene uncertain. The CDR3 extends over 14 amino acids. Looked up from germline, CDR1 is DFQATT and CDR2 is SNEGSKA (reference sequence). V lost 0 bases and J lost 4, with 13 bases in between. The CDR3 DNA reads TGCAGTGCTAGAGATCTCCGGTGGGGTTACGAGCAGTACTTC. This translates into CSARDLRWGYEQYF.

This clonotype was counted a few times. The V and J genes are TRBV6-1 and TRBJ2-1, with 7 bases identical to TRBD1. CDR3 length equals 14 residues. Trimming removed 7 bases from V and 5 bases from J; junction bases left unmatched: 8. CDR1 is MNHNS and CDR2 is SASEGT in the germline V gene. The CDR3 protein is CASTPRTGDNEQFF. For the CDR3, the DNA is TGTGCCAGCACCCCCCGCACAGGGGACAATGAGCAGTTCTTC.

The sample holds many counts of this clonotype. This chain connects TRBV5-1 to TRBJ2-7; no clear D gene. Deletions cut 2 bases from V and 5 bases from J, with 17 bases between. The CDR3 sequence is 15 residues long. Germline CDR1 reads SGHRS; CDR2 reads YFSETQ. The CDR3 nucleotides read TGCGCCAGCAGCTTTAGTGGCTTTAGGGTGGACGAGCAGTACTTC. Protein: CASSFSGFRVDEQYF.

This clonotype was counted ten times or more. The chain has TRBV5-1 and TRBJ2-7, with D hard to call. The germline V gene encodes CDR1 SGHRS and CDR2 YFSETQ. This CDR3 has 14 amino acids. Deletions cut 1 base from V and 5 bases from J, with 13 bases between. CDR3 loop: CASSLTRRTHEQYF. CDR3 bases: TGCGCCAGCAGCTTGACCCGTAGGACCCACGAGCAGTACTTC.

The chain links TRBV2 to TRBJ1-4, with 12 bases lining up with TRBD1. After removal of 6 bases from V and 4 bases from J, the junction contained 6 bases not matched to a gene. The CDR3 consists of 16 residues. The germline V gene encodes CDR1 SNHLY and CDR2 FYNNEI. The CDR3 spells CASSGDRGLGNEKLFF. The CDR3 nucleotides are TGTGCCAGCAGCGGGGACAGGGGGCTTGGTAATGAAAAACTGTTTTTT. Based on the CDR3 plus reference TRBV2 and TRBJ1-4, the full variable domain is EPEVTQTPSHQVTQMGQEVILRCVPISNHLYFYWYRQILGQKVEFLVSFYNNEISEKSEIFDDQFSVERPDGSNFTLKIRSTKLEDSAMYFCASSGDRGLGNEKLFFGSGTQLSVL.

This clonotype has at least ten counts. This chain connects TRBV27 to TRBJ1-1, with 8 bases lining up with TRBD1. Germline trimming cut 6 bases from V and 5 bases from J; bases unmatched to any gene: 8. Looked up from germline, CDR1 is MNHEY and CDR2 is SMNVEV (reference sequence). There are 14 residues in the CDR3. The CDR3 nucleotides read TGTGCCAGCAGCCCGGGACAGGAGGCGACTGAAGCTTTCTTT. Translated: CASSPGQEATEAFF.